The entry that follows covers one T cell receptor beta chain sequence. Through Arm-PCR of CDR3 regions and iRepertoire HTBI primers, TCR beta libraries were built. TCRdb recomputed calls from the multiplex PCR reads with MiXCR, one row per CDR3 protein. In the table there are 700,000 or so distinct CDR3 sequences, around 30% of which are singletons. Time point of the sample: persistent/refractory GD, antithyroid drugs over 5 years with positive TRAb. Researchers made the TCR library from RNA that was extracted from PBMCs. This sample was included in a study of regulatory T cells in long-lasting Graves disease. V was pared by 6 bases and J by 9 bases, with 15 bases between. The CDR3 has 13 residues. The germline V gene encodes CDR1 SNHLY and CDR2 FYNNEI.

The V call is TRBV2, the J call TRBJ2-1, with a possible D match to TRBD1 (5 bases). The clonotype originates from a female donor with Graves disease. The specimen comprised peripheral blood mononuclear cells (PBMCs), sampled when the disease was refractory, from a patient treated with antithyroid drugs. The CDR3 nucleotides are TGTGCCAGCAGAACAATACAAAGGGGTGAGCAGTTCTTC. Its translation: CASRTIQRGEQFF.